This T cell receptor (beta chain) stems from a study of blood T cell repertoires in COVID-19. Sequenced by immunoSEQ multiplex PCR; TCRdb stores in-frame clones only, minus some. This sample has approximately 40,000 clones, with around 87% found just once. Germline assignment: CDR1 SGHDT and CDR2 YYEEEE. Between the trimmed V and J ends, which lost 4 bases and 9 bases, there was a span of 20 bases. The CDR3 extends over 15 amino acids. The receptor's source is a man aged 35-49 years with COVID-19, enrolled during active disease. This chain links TRBV5-6 with TRBJ1-5; D may be TRBD1 (6 bases). The sequencing sample was made of peripheral blood. CDR3 nucleotide sequence: TGTGCCAGCAGCACCTGGACAGCCAAATCAATGCCCCAGCATTTT. Protein product: CASSTWTAKSMPQHF.